Below, 19 T cell receptor beta chains from the same sample are listed, as sequenced in a study of radiotherapy plus CTLA-4 blockade in lung cancer. Clones were read by immunoSEQ multiplex PCR, and TCRdb kept only the in-frame ones, dropping some. Seen here are about 80,000 clones, 78% observed once, and the top ten hold roughly 23%. The source was peripheral blood, collected from a patient treated with radiotherapy plus ipilimumab. The source of these receptors is a human donor with non-small cell lung cancer whose response to radiotherapy plus ipilimumab could not be evaluated. Some clones in this sample may be carry-over from other donors' samples.

V and J are TRBV4-2 and TRBJ2-2; tentative D call: TRBD2 (7 bases). This CDR3 spans 15 amino acids. Trimming removed 4 bases at V and 5 bases at J, with 14 bases between. From germline, CDR1 is LGHNA and CDR2 YNFKEQ. CDR3 sequence reads: CASSLGGAGTGELFF. The CDR3 nucleotides are TGTGCCAGCAGCCTTGGGGGGGCGGGGACCGGGGAGCTGTTTTTT.

The genes are TRBV6-5 and TRBJ1-5; TRBD1 matches at 10 bases. There are 15 residues in the CDR3. From germline, CDR1 is MNHEY and CDR2 SVGAGI. The V gene end was trimmed by 5 bases and the J gene end by 7 bases; junction bases not matched to a gene: 8. This chain's CDR3 is CASSRTDRGQQPQHF. CDR3 DNA sequence: TGTGCCAGCAGTAGGACTGACAGGGGGCAGCAGCCCCAGCATTTT.

The chain's CDR3 is CASSMRQGNSNQPQHF. CDR3 nucleotide sequence: TGTGCCAGTAGTATGAGACAGGGGAATAGCAATCAGCCCCAGCATTTT. The chain couples TRBV19 to TRBJ1-5; 8 nucleotides agree with TRBD1. The V gene's germline CDR1 is LNHDA and CDR2 SQIVND (reference sequence). V lost 3 bases to trimming and J lost 0 bases; unmatched junction nucleotides: 4. The CDR3 extends over 16 amino acids.

V usage is TRBV27 and J usage is TRBJ2-5; 7 bases match TRBD2. The CDR3 consists of 13 residues. The germline CDR1 and CDR2 sequences are MNHEY and SMNVEV (reference sequence). The trim removed 6 bases at V and 3 bases at J, leaving 4 bases unmatched. As DNA, the CDR3 is TGTGCCAGCAGCCCCGGGACTAAAGAGACCCAGTACTTC. Its translation is CASSPGTKETQYF.

The chain combines TRBV10-1 with TRBJ1-2; D is perhaps TRBD1 (5 bases). CDR1 is WNHNN, CDR2 SYGVQD, per germline (reference sequence). This CDR3 is 13 amino acids long. Trimming stripped 7 bases from V and 0 bases from J, with 9 bases between. CDR3 nucleotides: TGCGCCAGCAATGGCAGGGCTAACTATGGCTACACCTTC. Amino acid sequence: CASNGRANYGYTF.

V gene TRBV18 combines with J gene TRBJ2-6; 10 positions agree with TRBD1. There are 18 residues in the CDR3. Trimming removed 2 bases from V and 0 bases from J; junction bases left unmatched: 4. CDR1 KGHSH and CDR2 LQKENI come from the germline V gene. In DNA form, the CDR3 reads TGTGCCAGCTCACCAACCGGGACAGGGGCCTCTGGGGCCAACGTCCTGACTTTC. Protein: CASSPTGTGASGANVLTF.

The rearrangement uses TRBV6-5 and TRBJ2-5; 7 bases fit TRBD2. CDR3 length: 12 amino acids. The germline V gene has CDR1 MNHEY and CDR2 SVGAGI. The V and J ends lost 11 bases and 4 bases, in that order; junction bases with no gene match: 7. The CDR3 region has the DNA TGTGCCGGCGGGAGATCAAGAGAGACCCAGTACTTC. Amino acids: CAGGRSRETQYF.

This clone was found once. CDR3 sequence: CASSPSGGTGAYEQYF. In nucleotides, the CDR3 is TGTGCCAGCAGCCCTTCCGGGGGGACAGGGGCCTACGAGCAGTACTTC. The chain uses TRBV27 and TRBJ2-7, with 10 bases fitting TRBD1. The CDR3 contains 16 residues. V trimming: 6 bases; J trimming: 2 bases; junction bases outside the gene matches: 10. Looked up from germline, CDR1 is MNHEY and CDR2 is SMNVEV (reference sequence).

J is TRBJ2-1 and V is TRBV5-4; 7 bases map to TRBD2. This CDR3 has 15 amino acids. Germline V gene lookup returns CDR1 SGHNT and CDR2 YYREEE (reference sequence). V lost 1 base and J lost 1; bases outside the gene matches: 2. In DNA, the CDR3 is TGTGCCAGCAGCTTGTGGGGGGGGTCCTACAATGAGCAGTTCTTC. Its translation is CASSLWGGSYNEQFF.

The V call is TRBV28, the J call TRBJ1-2; 10 bases match TRBD1. The length of the CDR3 is 15 residues. Germline values: CDR1 MDHEN, CDR2 SYDVKM. The ends lost 3 bases at V and 5 bases at J; junction bases unmatched: 6. This CDR3 is CASSFGQGGYYGYTF. In DNA, the CDR3 is TGTGCCAGCAGTTTCGGACAGGGGGGATATTATGGCTACACCTTC.

Only a few counts were recorded for this clone. The chain is built from TRBV11-1 and TRBJ1-3, with 10 bases matching TRBD1. The junction had 9 bases not matched to a gene; V was cut back by 3 bases and J by 4 bases. CDR3 length: 17 amino acids. CDR1 and CDR2 from the germline V gene are SGHAT and FQDESV (reference sequence). CDR3 protein: CASSLYSGTGAGNTIYF. In DNA, the CDR3 is TGTGCCAGCAGCTTGTACTCTGGGACAGGGGCGGGAAACACCATATATTTT.

V usage is TRBV7-2 and J usage is TRBJ2-1; a weak D match, TRBD2 (6 bases). Looked up from germline, CDR1 is SGHTA and CDR2 is FQGNSA. V lost 3 bases and J 8 bases, leaving 8 bases between the germline ends. The CDR3 consists of 12 residues. For the CDR3, the DNA is TGTGCCAGCAGCTTCGGGGGATATGAGCAGTTCTTC. It translates to CASSFGGYEQFF.

The rearrangement links TRBV19 to TRBJ2-4, with D maybe TRBD1 (5 bases). V shed 5 bases and J shed 4 bases, with 12 bases lying between them. Germline-derived CDR1 and CDR2 are LNHDA and SQIVND (reference sequence). This CDR3 region has 14 residues. The CDR3 nucleotides are TGTGCCAGTAGTCCTGGGCAGGGTAAAAACATTCAGTACTTC. This gives the protein CASSPGQGKNIQYF.

The chain is built from TRBV28 and TRBJ1-2; no clear D gene. Trimming removed 2 bases at V and 5 bases at J, with 18 bases between. CDR1 is MDHEN and CDR2 is SYDVKM in the germline V gene. The CDR3 contains 16 residues. CDR3 in DNA: TGTGCCAGCAGTTTAGGTGGGAGCCAGGTGCGATATGGCTACACCTTC. Its protein is CASSLGGSQVRYGYTF.

The J gene is TRBJ2-2, the V gene TRBV18; 13 bases fit TRBD2. V lost 3 bases and J lost 6; bases outside the gene matches: 13. The CDR3 totals 19 residues. Germline V gene sequence: CDR1 KGHSH, CDR2 LQKENI. The CDR3 DNA follows: TGTGCCAGCTCACCGACGACTAGCGGGGGGCCCTCGCGACCCGGGGAGCTGTTTTTT. This encodes CASSPTTSGGPSRPGELFF.

V and J are TRBV7-2 and TRBJ2-5; D remains unclear. The germline V and J ends were trimmed by 5 bases and 9 bases, with 13 bases remaining between them. Germline assignment: CDR1 SGHTA and CDR2 FQGNSA. The CDR3 is made up of 12 amino acids. CDR3 coding DNA: TGTGCCAGCAGCCGACCGAACGAGGCCCAGTACTTC. Protein sequence: CASSRPNEAQYF.

V and J are TRBV5-1 and TRBJ2-5, with D possibly being TRBD1 (5 bases). Trimming shortened V by 0 bases and J by 5 bases, and 11 bases separated the two germline ends. Germline-derived CDR1 and CDR2 are SGHRS and YFSETQ. The CDR3 extends over 14 amino acids. The CDR3 sequence is CASSLADSGETQYF. Written as DNA, the CDR3 is TGCGCCAGCAGCTTGGCCGACAGTGGGGAGACCCAGTACTTC. Based on the CDR3 plus reference TRBV5-1 and TRBJ2-5, the full variable domain is KAGVTQTPRYLIKTRGQQVTLSCSPISGHRSVSWYQQTPGQGLQFLFEYFSETQRNKGNFPGRFSGRQFSNSRSEMNVSTLELGDSALYLCASSLADSGETQYFGPGTRLLVL.

The chain links TRBV13 to TRBJ1-5, with no clear D. Per the germline V gene, CDR1 is PRHDT and CDR2 is FYEKMQ (reference sequence). The CDR3 is 14 amino acids. The germline V and J ends were trimmed by 6 bases and 1 base, with 10 bases remaining between them. In DNA form, the CDR3 reads TGTGCCAGCAGTCTGGGCTTCAGCAATCAGCCCCAGCATTTT. Translation gives CASSLGFSNQPQHF.

V gene TRBV11-3 combines with J gene TRBJ1-1; tentatively, D is TRBD1 (6 bases). V was cut by 3 bases and J by 3 bases, with 11 bases left in between. This CDR3 is 14 amino acids long. Germline V gene data show CDR1 as SGHNT and CDR2 as YENEEA. The CDR3 protein is CASSFTGMDTEAFF. The CDR3 nucleotides read TGTGCCAGCAGCTTTACAGGGATGGACACTGAAGCTTTCTTT.